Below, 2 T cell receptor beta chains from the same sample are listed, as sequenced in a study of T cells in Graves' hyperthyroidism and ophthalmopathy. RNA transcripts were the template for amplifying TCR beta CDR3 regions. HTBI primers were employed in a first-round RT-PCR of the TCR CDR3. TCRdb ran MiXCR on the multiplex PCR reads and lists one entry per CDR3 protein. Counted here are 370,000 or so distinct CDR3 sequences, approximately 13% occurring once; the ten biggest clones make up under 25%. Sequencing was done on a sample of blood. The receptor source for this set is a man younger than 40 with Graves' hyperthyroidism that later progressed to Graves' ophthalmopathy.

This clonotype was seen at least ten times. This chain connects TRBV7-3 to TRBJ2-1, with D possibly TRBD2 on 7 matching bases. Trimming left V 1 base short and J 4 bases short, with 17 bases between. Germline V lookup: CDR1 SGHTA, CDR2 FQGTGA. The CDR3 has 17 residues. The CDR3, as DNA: TGTGCCAGCAGCTTAAAGGGGGATGGGGGGGCTTACAATGAGCAGTTCTTC. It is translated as CASSLKGDGGAYNEQFF.

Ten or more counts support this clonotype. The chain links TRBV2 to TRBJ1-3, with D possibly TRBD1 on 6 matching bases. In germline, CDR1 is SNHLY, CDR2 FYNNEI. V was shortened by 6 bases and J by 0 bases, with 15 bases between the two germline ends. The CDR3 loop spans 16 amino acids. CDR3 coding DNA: TGTGCCAGCAGGGGGGTCAGGGGAGTCTCTGGAAACACCATATATTTT. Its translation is CASRGVRGVSGNTIYF.